This T cell receptor beta chain stems from a study of blood T cell repertoires in COVID-19. Study-wide context: Researchers got acute and convalescent COVID-19 samples from the United States, Italy and Spain.

How the authors handled the data: Researchers report that nucleated cell counts were estimated from reference gene primer amplification. Sequenced by immunoSEQ multiplex PCR; TCRdb stores in-frame clones only, minus some. V and J calls and clone size are as listed in that table; D and trimming were resolved from the DNA. The sample lists about 260,000 clones; around 87% were seen once. Trimming took 0 bases from V and 3 from J; bases not matched to a gene: 1. Germline V gives CDR1 SGDLS, CDR2 YYNGEE. The CDR3 loop spans 14 amino acids. The receptor comes from a woman aged 50 to 60 with acute or convalescent COVID-19. The sequencing input was peripheral blood. V and J are TRBV9 and TRBJ2-7; 9 nucleotides line up with TRBD2. CDR3 residues: CASSVGLADYEQYF. DNA of the CDR3: TGTGCCAGCAGCGTAGGACTAGCGGACTACGAGCAGTACTTC.